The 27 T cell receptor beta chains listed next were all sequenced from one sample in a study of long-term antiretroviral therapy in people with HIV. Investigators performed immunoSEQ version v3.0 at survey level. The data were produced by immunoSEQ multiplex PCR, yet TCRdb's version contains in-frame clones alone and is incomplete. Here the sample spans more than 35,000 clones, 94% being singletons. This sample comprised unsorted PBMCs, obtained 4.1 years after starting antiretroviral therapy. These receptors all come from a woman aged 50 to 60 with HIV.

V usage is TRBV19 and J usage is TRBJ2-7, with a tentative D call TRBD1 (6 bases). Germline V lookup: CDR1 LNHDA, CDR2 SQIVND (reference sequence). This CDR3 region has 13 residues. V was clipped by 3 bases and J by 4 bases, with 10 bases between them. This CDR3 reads CASSIYREYEQYF. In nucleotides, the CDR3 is TGTGCCAGTAGTATTTACAGGGAGTACGAGCAGTACTTC.

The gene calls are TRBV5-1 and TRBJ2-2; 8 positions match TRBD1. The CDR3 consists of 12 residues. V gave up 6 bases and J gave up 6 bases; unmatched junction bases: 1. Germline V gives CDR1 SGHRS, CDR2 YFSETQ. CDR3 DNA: TGCGCCAGCATGGACAGGGCCGGGGAGCTGTTTTTT. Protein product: CASMDRAGELFF.

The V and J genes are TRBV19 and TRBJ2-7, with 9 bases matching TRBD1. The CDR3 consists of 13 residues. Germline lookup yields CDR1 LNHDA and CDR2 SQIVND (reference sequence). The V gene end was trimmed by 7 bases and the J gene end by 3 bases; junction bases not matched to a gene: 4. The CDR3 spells CASKGQGIYEQYF. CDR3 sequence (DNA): TGTGCCAGTAAGGGACAGGGAATCTACGAGCAGTACTTC.

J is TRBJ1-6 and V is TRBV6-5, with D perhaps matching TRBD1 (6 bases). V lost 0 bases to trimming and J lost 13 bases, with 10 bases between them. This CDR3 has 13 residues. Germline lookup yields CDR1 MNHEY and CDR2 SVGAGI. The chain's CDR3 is CASSYSGGAPLHF. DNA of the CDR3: TGTGCCAGCAGTTACTCGGGGGGCGCGCCCCTCCACTTT.

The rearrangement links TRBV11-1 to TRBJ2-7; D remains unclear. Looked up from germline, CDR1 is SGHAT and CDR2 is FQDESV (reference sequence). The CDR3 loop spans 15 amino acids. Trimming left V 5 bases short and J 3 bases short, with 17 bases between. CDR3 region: CASSPDGTTIYEQYF. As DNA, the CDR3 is TGTGCCAGCAGCCCGGACGGAACTACTATCTACGAGCAGTACTTC.

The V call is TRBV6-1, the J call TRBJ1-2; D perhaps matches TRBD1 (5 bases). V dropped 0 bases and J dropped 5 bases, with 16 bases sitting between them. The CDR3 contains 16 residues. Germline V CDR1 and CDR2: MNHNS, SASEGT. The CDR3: CASSEAWGEGPYGYTF. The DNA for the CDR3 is TGTGCCAGCAGTGAAGCGTGGGGGGAGGGACCTTATGGCTACACCTTC.

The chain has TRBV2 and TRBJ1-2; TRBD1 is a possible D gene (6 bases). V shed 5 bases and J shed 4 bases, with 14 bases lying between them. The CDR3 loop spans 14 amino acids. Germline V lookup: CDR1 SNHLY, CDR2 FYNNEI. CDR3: CASSNEQGPYGYTF. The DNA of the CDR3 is TGTGCCAGCAGTAACGAACAGGGACCCTATGGCTACACCTTC.

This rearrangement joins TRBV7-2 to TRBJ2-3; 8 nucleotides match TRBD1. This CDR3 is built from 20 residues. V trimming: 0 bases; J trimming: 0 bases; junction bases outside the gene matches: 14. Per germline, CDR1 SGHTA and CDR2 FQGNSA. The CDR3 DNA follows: TGTGCCAGCAGCTTAGCGCGACCCTGGACAGGGCCTATTAGCACAGATACGCAGTATTTT. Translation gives CASSLARPWTGPISTDTQYF.

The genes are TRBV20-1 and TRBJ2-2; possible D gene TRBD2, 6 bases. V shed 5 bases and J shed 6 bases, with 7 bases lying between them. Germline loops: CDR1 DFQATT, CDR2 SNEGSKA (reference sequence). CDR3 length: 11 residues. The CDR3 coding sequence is TGCAGTGCTGCGGGGCCCGGGGAGCTGTTTTTT. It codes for CSAAGPGELFF.

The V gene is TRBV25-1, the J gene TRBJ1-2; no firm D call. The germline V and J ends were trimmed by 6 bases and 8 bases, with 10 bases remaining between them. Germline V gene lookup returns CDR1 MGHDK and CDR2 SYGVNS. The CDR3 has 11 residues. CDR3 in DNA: TGTGCCAGCAGCCCTGGAGGGGGCTACACCTTC. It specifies CASSPGGGYTF.

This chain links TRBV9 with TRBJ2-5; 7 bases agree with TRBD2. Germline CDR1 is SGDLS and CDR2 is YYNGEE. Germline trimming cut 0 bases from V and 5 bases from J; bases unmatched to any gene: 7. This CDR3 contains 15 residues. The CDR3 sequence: CASSVGREGRETQYF. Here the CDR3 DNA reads TGTGCCAGCAGCGTAGGCAGGGAGGGCCGCGAGACCCAGTACTTC.

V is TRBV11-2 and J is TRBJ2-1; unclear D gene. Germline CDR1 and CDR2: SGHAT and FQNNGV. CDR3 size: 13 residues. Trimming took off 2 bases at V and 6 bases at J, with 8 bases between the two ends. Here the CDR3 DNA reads TGTGCCAGCAGCTTAAGCCAGGCCAATGAGCAGTTCTTC. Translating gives CASSLSQANEQFF.

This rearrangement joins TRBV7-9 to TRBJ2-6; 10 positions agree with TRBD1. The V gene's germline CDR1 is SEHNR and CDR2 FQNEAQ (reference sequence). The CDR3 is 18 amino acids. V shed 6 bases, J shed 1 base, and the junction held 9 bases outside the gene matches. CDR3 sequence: CASSFARGQGSGANVLTF. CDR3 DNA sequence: TGTGCCAGCAGTTTCGCCCGGGGACAGGGGTCTGGGGCCAACGTCCTGACTTTC.

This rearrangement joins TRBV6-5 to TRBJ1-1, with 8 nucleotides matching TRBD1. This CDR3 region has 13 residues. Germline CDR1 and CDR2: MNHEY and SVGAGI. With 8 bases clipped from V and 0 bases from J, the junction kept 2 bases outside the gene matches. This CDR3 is CASQDRVNTEAFF. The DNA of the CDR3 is TGTGCCAGCCAGGACAGGGTGAACACTGAAGCTTTCTTT.

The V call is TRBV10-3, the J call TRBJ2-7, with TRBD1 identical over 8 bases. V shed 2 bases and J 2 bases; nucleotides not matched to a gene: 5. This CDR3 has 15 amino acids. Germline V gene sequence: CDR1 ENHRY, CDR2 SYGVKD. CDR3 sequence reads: CAISEGQGKPYEQYF. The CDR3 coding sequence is TGTGCCATCAGTGAGGGACAGGGTAAGCCCTACGAGCAGTACTTC.

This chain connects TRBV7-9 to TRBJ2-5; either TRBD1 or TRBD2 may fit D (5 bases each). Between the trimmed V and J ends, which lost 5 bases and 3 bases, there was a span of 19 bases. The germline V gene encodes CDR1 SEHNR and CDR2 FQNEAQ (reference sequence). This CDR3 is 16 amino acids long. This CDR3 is CASSLGMGPGKETQYF. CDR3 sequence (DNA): TGTGCCAGCAGCCTCGGTATGGGGCCCGGGAAAGAGACCCAGTACTTC.

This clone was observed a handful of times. The CDR3 DNA sequence: TGTGCCAGCAGCGCGGCGGGTAGCAATCAGCCCCAGCATTTT. Encoded protein: CASSAAGSNQPQHF. V and J are TRBV7-3 and TRBJ1-5; D is undetermined. V dropped 5 bases and J dropped 0 bases, with 8 bases sitting between them. This CDR3 comprises 14 residues. CDR1 is SGHTA, CDR2 FQGTGA, per germline.

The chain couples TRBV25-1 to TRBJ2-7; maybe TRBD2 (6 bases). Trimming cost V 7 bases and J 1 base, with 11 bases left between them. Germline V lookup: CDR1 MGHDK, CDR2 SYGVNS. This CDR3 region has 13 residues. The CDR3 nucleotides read TGTGCCAGCATCTCCGGGACTTCCTACGAGCAGTACTTC. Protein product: CASISGTSYEQYF.

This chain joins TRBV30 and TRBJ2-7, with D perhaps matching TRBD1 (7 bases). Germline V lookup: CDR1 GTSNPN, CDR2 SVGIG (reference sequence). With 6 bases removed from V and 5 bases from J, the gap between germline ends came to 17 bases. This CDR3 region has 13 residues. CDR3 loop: CACYRRGRDEQYF. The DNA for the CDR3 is TGTGCCTGTTATAGGAGGGGGCGAGACGAGCAGTACTTC.

This CDR3 is CASGLVPGLQGAQYF. The CDR3 region has the DNA TGTGCTAGTGGTTTGGTACCGGGACTCCAAGGGGCCCAGTACTTC. V is TRBV12-5 and J is TRBJ2-5; D might be TRBD2 (6 bases). Trimming removed 0 bases from V and 9 bases from J, with 17 bases in between. The CDR3 covers 15 residues. Germline V gene data show CDR1 as LGHNT and CDR2 as FRNRAP.

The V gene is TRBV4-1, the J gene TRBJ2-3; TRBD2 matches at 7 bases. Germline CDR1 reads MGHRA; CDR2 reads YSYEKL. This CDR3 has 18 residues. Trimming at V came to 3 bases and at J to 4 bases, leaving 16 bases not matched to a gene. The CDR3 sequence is CASSQVPRGGGLADTQYF. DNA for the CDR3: TGCGCCAGCAGCCAGGTACCCCGTGGGGGGGGGTTGGCAGATACGCAGTATTTT.

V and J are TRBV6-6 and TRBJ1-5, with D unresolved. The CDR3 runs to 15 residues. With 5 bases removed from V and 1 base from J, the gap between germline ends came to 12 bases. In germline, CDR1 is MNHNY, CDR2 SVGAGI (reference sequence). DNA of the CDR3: TGTGCCAGCAGTCGCGGGATCTTAAGCAATCAGCCCCAGCATTTT. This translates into CASSRGILSNQPQHF.

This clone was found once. The CDR3 region is CASSLGWDTTYNEQFF. The CDR3 DNA reads as TGTGCCAGCAGCTTGGGGTGGGACACGACCTACAATGAGCAGTTCTTC. The chain combines TRBV5-5 with TRBJ2-1, with TRBD1 as a possible D gene (6 bases). Trimming removed 0 bases from V and 2 bases from J, with 12 bases in between. The CDR3 runs 16 residues. Germline V gene sequence: CDR1 SGHKS, CDR2 YYEKEE (reference sequence).

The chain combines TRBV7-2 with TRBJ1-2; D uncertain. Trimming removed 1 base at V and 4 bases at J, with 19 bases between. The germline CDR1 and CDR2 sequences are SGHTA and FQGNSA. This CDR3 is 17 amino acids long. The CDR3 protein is CASSLGLSPGPFYGYTF. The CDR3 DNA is TGTGCCAGCAGCTTAGGGCTGTCACCTGGACCCTTCTATGGCTACACCTTC.

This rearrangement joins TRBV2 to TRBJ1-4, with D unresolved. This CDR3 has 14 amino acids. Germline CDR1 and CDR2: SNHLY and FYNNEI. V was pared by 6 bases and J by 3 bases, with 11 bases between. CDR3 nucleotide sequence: TGTGCCAGCAGCCGGGTCACGTCTAATGAAAAACTGTTTTTT. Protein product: CASSRVTSNEKLFF.

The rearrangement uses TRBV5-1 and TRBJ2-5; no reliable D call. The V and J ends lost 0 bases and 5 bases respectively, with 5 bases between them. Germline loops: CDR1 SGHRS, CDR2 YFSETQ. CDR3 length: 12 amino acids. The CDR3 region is CASSLEDETQYF. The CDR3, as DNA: TGCGCCAGCAGCTTGGAGGATGAGACCCAGTACTTC.

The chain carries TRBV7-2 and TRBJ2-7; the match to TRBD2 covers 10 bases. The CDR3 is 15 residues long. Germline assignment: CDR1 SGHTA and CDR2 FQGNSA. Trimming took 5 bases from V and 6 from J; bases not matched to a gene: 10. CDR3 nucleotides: TGTGCCAGCAGCCCGTCTAGCGGGGGAAGGGGCGAGCAGTACTTC. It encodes CASSPSSGGRGEQYF.